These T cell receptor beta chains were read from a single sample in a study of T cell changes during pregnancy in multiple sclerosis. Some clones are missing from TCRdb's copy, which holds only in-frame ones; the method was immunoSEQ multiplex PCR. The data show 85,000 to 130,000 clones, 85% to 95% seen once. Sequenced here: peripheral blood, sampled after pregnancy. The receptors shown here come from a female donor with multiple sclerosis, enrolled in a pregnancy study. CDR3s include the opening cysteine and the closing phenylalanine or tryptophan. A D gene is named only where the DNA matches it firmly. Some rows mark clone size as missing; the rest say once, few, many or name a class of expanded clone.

cdr3_aa: CASRTISPIHGYTF
cdr3_nt: TGTGCCAGTAGAACCATTAGTCCTATTCATGGCTACACCTTC
cdr3_length: 14
d_call: NA
j_call: TRBJ1-2
v_call: TRBV19
clone_size: NA

cdr3_aa: CASSLRDNYGYTF
cdr3_nt: TGTGCCAGCAGCTTGCGGGATAACTATGGCTACACCTTC
cdr3_length: 13
d_call: NA
j_call: TRBJ1-2
v_call: TRBV13
clone_size: NA

cdr3_aa: CASGTGGLEQYF
cdr3_nt: TGCGCCAGCGGCACGGGGGGACTCGAGCAGTACTTC
cdr3_length: 12
d_call: TRBD2
j_call: TRBJ2-7
v_call: TRBV5-1
clone_size: NA

cdr3_aa: CASSLENNAQYF
cdr3_nt: TGTGCCAGCAGCTTAGAAAACAATGCCCAGTACTTC
cdr3_length: 12
d_call: NA
j_call: TRBJ2-5
v_call: TRBV7-9
clone_size: NA

cdr3_aa: CASSATGDYGELFF
cdr3_nt: TGTGCCAGCAGTGCTACCGGGGACTACGGGGAGCTGTTTTTT
cdr3_length: 14
d_call: TRBD2
j_call: TRBJ2-2
v_call: TRBV6-1
clone_size: NA

cdr3_aa: CASSPEVAGYNEQFF
cdr3_nt: TGTGCCAGCTCACCTGAAGTAGCGGGGTACAATGAGCAGTTCTTC
cdr3_length: 15
d_call: TRBD2
j_call: TRBJ2-1
v_call: TRBV18
clone_size: NA

cdr3_aa: CASSFEGSNQPQHF
cdr3_nt: TGTGCCAGCAGTTTCGAGGGAAGTAATCAGCCCCAGCATTTT
cdr3_length: 14
d_call: NA
j_call: TRBJ1-5
v_call: TRBV28
clone_size: few

cdr3_aa: CASSQQGNEKLFF
cdr3_nt: TGTGCCAGCAGTCAACAGGGTAATGAAAAACTGTTTTTT
cdr3_length: 13
d_call: NA
j_call: TRBJ1-4
v_call: TRBV6-5
clone_size: once

cdr3_aa: CASQGFNSAEAFF
cdr3_nt: TGTGCTAGTCAGGGATTTAACTCGGCTGAAGCTTTCTTT
cdr3_length: 13
d_call: NA
j_call: TRBJ1-1
v_call: TRBV12-5
clone_size: NA

cdr3_aa: CASGSDRGEQYF
cdr3_nt: TGTGCCAGCGGAAGTGACAGGGGCGAGCAGTACTTC
cdr3_length: 12
d_call: TRBD1
j_call: TRBJ2-7
v_call: TRBV27
clone_size: NA

cdr3_aa: CASSQWRDGSSGNTIYF
cdr3_nt: TGTGCCAGCAGCCAATGGAGGGACGGCAGCTCTGGAAACACCATATATTTT
cdr3_length: 17
d_call: NA
j_call: TRBJ1-3
v_call: TRBV4-2
clone_size: once

cdr3_aa: CASSFSGGVTEAFF
cdr3_nt: TGCGCCAGCAGCTTTTCGGGGGGGGTCACTGAAGCTTTCTTT
cdr3_length: 14
d_call: NA
j_call: TRBJ1-1
v_call: TRBV5-1
clone_size: NA

cdr3_aa: CASSYSRTGEKLFF
cdr3_nt: TGTGCCAGCAGTTATTCGCGGACAGGGGAAAAACTGTTTTTT
cdr3_length: 14
d_call: TRBD1
j_call: TRBJ1-4
v_call: TRBV6-5
clone_size: NA

cdr3_aa: CASSVDPTGGGGGYTF
cdr3_nt: TGTGCCAGCAGCGTAGACCCGACAGGGGGAGGGGGCGGCTACACCTTC
cdr3_length: 16
d_call: TRBD1
j_call: TRBJ1-2
v_call: TRBV9
clone_size: NA

cdr3_aa: CAGRGMANTGELFF
cdr3_nt: TGTGCCGGACGGGGGATGGCGAACACCGGGGAGCTGTTTTTT
cdr3_length: 14
d_call: NA
j_call: TRBJ2-2
v_call: TRBV28
clone_size: once

cdr3_aa: CASSVDSQGWMNTEAFF
cdr3_nt: TGTGCCAGCAGCGTAGATTCGCAGGGATGGATGAACACTGAAGCTTTCTTT
cdr3_length: 17
d_call: NA
j_call: TRBJ1-1
v_call: TRBV9
clone_size: once

cdr3_aa: CASSRRQYSNEKLFF
cdr3_nt: TGTGCCAGTAGCCGCAGACAGTATTCTAATGAAAAACTGTTTTTT
cdr3_length: 15
d_call: NA
j_call: TRBJ1-4
v_call: TRBV19
clone_size: NA

cdr3_aa: CASSPSALYNEQFF
cdr3_nt: TGTGCCAGTAGTCCGAGCGCACTGTACAATGAGCAGTTCTTC
cdr3_length: 14
d_call: NA
j_call: TRBJ2-1
v_call: TRBV19
clone_size: once

cdr3_aa: CASSGDPTGGYGYTF
cdr3_nt: TGTGCCAGCAGCGGCGACCCGACAGGCGGCTATGGCTACACCTTC
cdr3_length: 15
d_call: NA
j_call: TRBJ1-2
v_call: TRBV9
clone_size: NA

cdr3_aa: CASSQLSGGFADTQYF
cdr3_nt: TGTGCCAGCAGCCAATTATCTGGGGGCTTCGCAGATACGCAGTATTTT
cdr3_length: 16
d_call: NA
j_call: TRBJ2-3
v_call: TRBV14
clone_size: NA

cdr3_aa: CASSEPQVYEQYF
cdr3_nt: TGTGCCAGCAGCGAGCCTCAGGTCTACGAGCAGTACTTC
cdr3_length: 13
d_call: NA
j_call: TRBJ2-7
v_call: TRBV25-1
clone_size: NA

cdr3_aa: CASSFGQGGNTIYF
cdr3_nt: TGTGCCAGCAGTTTTGGGCAGGGGGGAAACACCATATATTTT
cdr3_length: 14
d_call: NA
j_call: TRBJ1-3
v_call: TRBV28
clone_size: NA

cdr3_aa: CASSPHNKRGPYNEQFF
cdr3_nt: TGTGCCAGCAGCCCCCACAACAAGCGGGGTCCCTACAATGAGCAGTTCTTC
cdr3_length: 17
d_call: TRBD2
j_call: TRBJ2-1
v_call: TRBV9
clone_size: NA

cdr3_aa: CASSLAFRGSDSYEQYF
cdr3_nt: TGTGCCAGCAGCTTAGCTTTTCGGGGGTCGGACTCCTACGAGCAGTACTTC
cdr3_length: 17
d_call: NA
j_call: TRBJ2-7
v_call: TRBV7-9
clone_size: NA

cdr3_aa: CATSRTNREYEEQYF
cdr3_nt: TGTGCCACCAGCAGAACCAACAGGGAGTACGAGGAGCAGTACTTC
cdr3_length: 15
d_call: NA
j_call: TRBJ2-7
v_call: TRBV15
clone_size: NA

cdr3_aa: CASSFRLGGTEAFF
cdr3_nt: TGTGCCAGCAGCTTTAGACTGGGAGGCACTGAAGCTTTCTTT
cdr3_length: 14
d_call: NA
j_call: TRBJ1-1
v_call: TRBV11-2
clone_size: NA

cdr3_aa: CASSLGPTYEQYF
cdr3_nt: TGTGCCAGCAGTTTAGGCCCCACCTACGAGCAGTACTTC
cdr3_length: 13
d_call: NA
j_call: TRBJ2-7
v_call: TRBV28
clone_size: NA

cdr3_aa: CASSPSGANVLTF
cdr3_nt: TGTGCCAGCAGCCCATCAGGGGCCAACGTCCTGACTTTC
cdr3_length: 13
d_call: NA
j_call: TRBJ2-6
v_call: TRBV11-3
clone_size: NA

cdr3_aa: CASSLSREVPHGYTF
cdr3_nt: TGCGCCAGCAGCTTGAGCAGGGAGGTCCCCCATGGCTACACCTTC
cdr3_length: 15
d_call: NA
j_call: TRBJ1-2
v_call: TRBV5-1
clone_size: NA

cdr3_aa: CATHGGRYQETQYF
cdr3_nt: TGTGCCACCCACGGCGGGAGATACCAAGAGACCCAGTACTTC
cdr3_length: 14
d_call: TRBD2
j_call: TRBJ2-5
v_call: TRBV10-3
clone_size: NA

cdr3_aa: CASIHTTGHTGELFF
cdr3_nt: TGTGCCAGCATCCACACAACAGGGCACACCGGGGAGCTGTTTTTT
cdr3_length: 15
d_call: NA
j_call: TRBJ2-2
v_call: TRBV11-2
clone_size: NA

cdr3_aa: CASSLSGMYGYTF
cdr3_nt: TGTGCCAGCAGCTTGTCCGGGATGTATGGCTACACCTTC
cdr3_length: 13
d_call: NA
j_call: TRBJ1-2
v_call: TRBV7-9
clone_size: NA

cdr3_aa: CASRADRGGRETQYF
cdr3_nt: TGTGCCAGCAGAGCGGACAGGGGGGGAAGAGAGACCCAGTACTTC
cdr3_length: 15
d_call: TRBD1
j_call: TRBJ2-5
v_call: TRBV2
clone_size: NA

cdr3_aa: CASSGGVTSTDTQYF
cdr3_nt: TGTGCCAGCAGCGGCGGGGTTACTAGCACAGATACGCAGTATTTT
cdr3_length: 15
d_call: NA
j_call: TRBJ2-3
v_call: TRBV9
clone_size: NA

cdr3_aa: CASSLAGSDEQFF
cdr3_nt: TGTGCCAGCAGCTTGGCAGGGTCGGATGAGCAGTTCTTC
cdr3_length: 13
d_call: NA
j_call: TRBJ2-1
v_call: TRBV5-4
clone_size: NA

cdr3_aa: CASSFSRTSPGETQYF
cdr3_nt: TGTGCCAGCAGCTTCTCGCGGACTAGCCCCGGGGAGACCCAGTACTTC
cdr3_length: 16
d_call: TRBD2
j_call: TRBJ2-5
v_call: TRBV7-2
clone_size: NA

cdr3_aa: CASADGRGGGYTF
cdr3_nt: TGTGCCAGTGCCGACGGCCGTGGCGGGGGCTACACCTTC
cdr3_length: 13
d_call: NA
j_call: TRBJ1-2
v_call: TRBV19
clone_size: NA

cdr3_aa: CASTLGRTEATEAFF
cdr3_nt: TGTGCCAGCACATTAGGTCGGACGGAGGCGACTGAAGCTTTCTTT
cdr3_length: 15
d_call: NA
j_call: TRBJ1-1
v_call: TRBV5-6
clone_size: NA

cdr3_aa: CASSLGGGNGNTIYF
cdr3_nt: TGTGCCAGCAGCTTGGGAGGGGGCAATGGAAACACCATATATTTT
cdr3_length: 15
d_call: TRBD1
j_call: TRBJ1-3
v_call: TRBV5-6
clone_size: NA

cdr3_aa: CASGPGLAGGGTDTQYF
cdr3_nt: TGCGCCAGCGGTCCGGGACTAGCGGGAGGAGGTACAGATACGCAGTATTTT
cdr3_length: 17
d_call: TRBD2
j_call: TRBJ2-3
v_call: TRBV5-1
clone_size: NA

cdr3_aa: CAISDGRGQNEQYF
cdr3_nt: TGTGCCATCAGTGACGGCAGGGGGCAAAACGAGCAGTACTTC
cdr3_length: 14
d_call: TRBD1
j_call: TRBJ2-7
v_call: TRBV10-3
clone_size: NA

cdr3_aa: CASRLGVGTGRDTGELFF
cdr3_nt: TGTGCAAGTCGCTTAGGGGTCGGGACAGGGAGAGACACCGGGGAGCTGTTTTTT
cdr3_length: 18
d_call: NA
j_call: TRBJ2-2
v_call: TRBV12-2
clone_size: NA

cdr3_aa: CASTTLPTSGHNEQFF
cdr3_nt: TGTGCCAGCACGACCCTACCGACTAGCGGGCACAATGAGCAGTTCTTC
cdr3_length: 16
d_call: TRBD2
j_call: TRBJ2-1
v_call: TRBV2
clone_size: NA

cdr3_aa: CASSVGASGGARQATGELFF
cdr3_nt: TGTGCCAGCAGCGTGGGGGCTAGCGGGGGGGCCAGGCAGGCCACCGGGGAGCTGTTTTTT
cdr3_length: 20
d_call: TRBD2
j_call: TRBJ2-2
v_call: TRBV9
clone_size: NA

cdr3_aa: CASSIQGQPQHF
cdr3_nt: TGTGCCAGCAGTATTCAGGGACAGCCCCAGCATTTT
cdr3_length: 12
d_call: NA
j_call: TRBJ1-5
v_call: TRBV28
clone_size: NA

cdr3_aa: CASSIYSYEQYF
cdr3_nt: TGTGCCAGCAGCATCTACTCCTACGAGCAGTACTTC
cdr3_length: 12
d_call: NA
j_call: TRBJ2-7
v_call: TRBV13
clone_size: NA

cdr3_aa: CASSTPDFPYEQYF
cdr3_nt: TGTGCCAGTAGTACCCCGGACTTTCCTTACGAGCAGTACTTC
cdr3_length: 14
d_call: NA
j_call: TRBJ2-7
v_call: TRBV19
clone_size: NA

cdr3_aa: CATSGSGRRETQYF
cdr3_nt: TGTGCCACCAGCGGTAGCGGGAGGAGGGAGACCCAGTACTTC
cdr3_length: 14
d_call: TRBD2
j_call: TRBJ2-5
v_call: TRBV15
clone_size: NA

cdr3_aa: CASSQQGVWDTEAFF
cdr3_nt: TGCGCCAGCAGCCAACAGGGGGTTTGGGACACTGAAGCTTTCTTT
cdr3_length: 15
d_call: TRBD1
j_call: TRBJ1-1
v_call: TRBV4-1
clone_size: NA

cdr3_aa: CATRDYALGEQFF
cdr3_nt: TGTGCCACCCGGGACTACGCCTTGGGGGAGCAGTTCTTC
cdr3_length: 13
d_call: TRBD2
j_call: TRBJ2-1
v_call: TRBV27
clone_size: NA

cdr3_aa: CAISSGGTYSPLHF
cdr3_nt: TGTGCCATCAGCTCAGGGGGCACTTATTCACCCCTCCACTTT
cdr3_length: 14
d_call: TRBD1
j_call: TRBJ1-6
v_call: TRBV10-3
clone_size: NA

cdr3_aa: CASSVSAGTQETQYF
cdr3_nt: TGTGCCAGCAGCGTATCCGCGGGAACCCAAGAGACCCAGTACTTC
cdr3_length: 15
d_call: NA
j_call: TRBJ2-5
v_call: TRBV9
clone_size: NA

cdr3_aa: CASSDSGTGGDTQYF
cdr3_nt: TGTGCCAGCAGTGACTCCGGGACAGGGGGCGATACGCAGTATTTT
cdr3_length: 15
d_call: TRBD1
j_call: TRBJ2-3
v_call: TRBV6-4
clone_size: NA

cdr3_aa: CASSFHLRTGGAKNIQYF
cdr3_nt: TGTGCCAGCAGTTTCCACCTAAGGACTGGGGGGGCCAAAAACATTCAGTACTTC
cdr3_length: 18
d_call: NA
j_call: TRBJ2-4
v_call: TRBV28
clone_size: NA

cdr3_aa: CAWSQPTSGSYEQYF
cdr3_nt: TGTGCCTGGAGTCAGCCCACCTCGGGCTCCTACGAGCAGTACTTC
cdr3_length: 15
d_call: NA
j_call: TRBJ2-7
v_call: TRBV30
clone_size: once

cdr3_aa: CASRRLSSGYTF
cdr3_nt: TGTGCTTCAAGGAGGTTATCGAGTGGCTACACCTTC
cdr3_length: 12
d_call: NA
j_call: TRBJ1-2
v_call: TRBV2
clone_size: NA

cdr3_aa: CACTLLTVNTEAFF
cdr3_nt: TGTGCCTGCACCCTTCTTACGGTGAACACTGAAGCTTTCTTT
cdr3_length: 14
d_call: NA
j_call: TRBJ1-1
v_call: TRBV2
clone_size: NA